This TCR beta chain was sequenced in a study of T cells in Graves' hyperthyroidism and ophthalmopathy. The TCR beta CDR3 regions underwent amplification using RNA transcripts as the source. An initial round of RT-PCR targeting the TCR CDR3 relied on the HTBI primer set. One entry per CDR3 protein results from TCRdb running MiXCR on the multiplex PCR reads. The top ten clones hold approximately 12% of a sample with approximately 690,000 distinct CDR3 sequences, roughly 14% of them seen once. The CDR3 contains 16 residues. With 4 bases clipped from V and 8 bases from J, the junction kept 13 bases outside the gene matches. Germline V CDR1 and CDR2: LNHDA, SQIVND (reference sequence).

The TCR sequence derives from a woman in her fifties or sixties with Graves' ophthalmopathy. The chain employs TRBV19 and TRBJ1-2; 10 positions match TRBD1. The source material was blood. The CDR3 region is CASSNSNPGQGGGYTF. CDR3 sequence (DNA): TGTGCCAGTAGTAACTCGAACCCCGGACAGGGGGGCGGCTACACCTTC.